This TCR beta chain was documented in a study of blood T cell repertoires in COVID-19. The V end was cut by 6 bases, the J end by 2 bases, with 8 bases between. Germline V gene sequence: CDR1 ENHRY, CDR2 SYGVKD. This CDR3 has 12 amino acids. Original data processing: Using reference gene primer amplification, nucleated cell counts were estimated. Clones were sequenced by immunoSEQ multiplex PCR, and TCRdb holds only the in-frame ones, with some missing. V and J calls and clone size follow that table, whereas D and trimming were derived from the DNA. The sample lists 90,000 to 150,000 clones; roughly nine tenths were seen once.

Material for sequencing was peripheral blood. The rearrangement links TRBV10-3 to TRBJ2-7; D unresolved. The source of this sequence is a man aged 70-80 years with active or convalescent COVID-19. The CDR3 reads CAISGGPYEQYF. DNA of the CDR3: TGTGCCATCAGCGGTGGTCCCTACGAGCAGTACTTC.